The rows below give T cell receptor beta chains drawn from one sample of a study of T-cell memory formation after mild COVID-19. MiXCR, run by TCRdb on the 5' RACE reads, gives a single entry per CDR3 protein. The repertoire holds about 560,000 distinct CDR3 sequences, with approximately 18% as singletons. Sequenced material: PBMCs or a T cell subset sorted from them (not recorded which). The receptors shown here come from an adult woman who had mild COVID-19 (a few samples of this study predate the infection). Cell type and time point are not known. Both conserved end residues are part of each CDR3. A D gene is named only where the DNA matches it firmly. Rows may omit the clone size; those that give it use once, few, many or a size class.

v_call	j_call	clone_size	d_call	cdr3_aa	cdr3_nt
TRBV29-1	TRBJ1-4	few	TRBD1	CSVPRHRGDEKLFF	TGCAGCGTTCCACGTCACAGGGGGGATGAAAAACTGTTTTTT
TRBV5-5	TRBJ2-3	.	TRBD2	CASSERQPGTRVLLSTDTQYF	TGTGCCAGCAGCGAACGACAACCCGGGACTAGAGTCCTCCTTTCTACAGATACGCAGTATTTT
TRBV12-3/TRBV12-4	TRBJ2-7	.	TRBD2	CASSSAGEQYF	TGTGCCAGCAGTTCCGCGGGGGAACAGTACTTC
TRBV2	TRBJ2-7	few	.	CATRLGTHSYEQYF	TGTGCCACCAGATTAGGGACCCACTCCTACGAGCAGTACTTC
TRBV7-2	TRBJ2-7	.	TRBD2	CASSLELAEGYEQYF	TGTGCCAGCAGCTTAGAGCTAGCGGAGGGGTACGAGCAGTACTTC
TRBV20-1	TRBJ2-6	.	.	CSARGSASGANVLTF	TGCAGTGCTAGAGGATCAGCGTCTGGGGCCAACGTCCTGACTTTC
TRBV4-2	TRBJ2-1	few	.	CASSQDGSGSSYNEQFF	TGTGCCAGCAGCCAAGACGGTAGCGGAAGCTCCTACAATGAGCAGTTCTTC
TRBV12-5	TRBJ2-5	few	.	CASGSVGSRARPETQYF	TGTGCTAGTGGTTCGGTAGGGTCCAGGGCGAGACCGGAGACCCAGTACTTC
TRBV5-5	TRBJ2-5	.	TRBD1	CASSLGRGLDRETQYF	TGTGCCAGCAGCTTGGGCAGGGGGCTTGATAGAGAGACCCAGTACTTC
TRBV12-3/TRBV12-4	TRBJ1-2	few	.	CASSFLGGGYTF	TGTGCCAGCAGTTTCCTAGGGGGTGGCTACACCTTC
TRBV16	TRBJ1-1	.	TRBD1	CARRDRGPTEAFF	TGTGCCAGGCGGGACAGGGGGCCCACTGAAGCTTTCTTT
TRBV28	TRBJ1-2	.	TRBD1	CASIQDRGSSGYTF	TGTGCCAGCATTCAAGACAGGGGATCCAGCGGCTACACCTTC
TRBV11-2	TRBJ1-2	.	TRBD1	CASSQIRDRGGYTF	TGTGCCAGCAGCCAGATTCGGGACAGGGGTGGCTACACCTTC
TRBV7-3	TRBJ2-2	many	TRBD2	CASSSGLAGGTGELFF	TGTGCCAGCAGCTCCGGACTAGCGGGAGGCACCGGGGAGCTGTTTTTT
TRBV12-3/TRBV12-4	TRBJ2-1	.	TRBD2	CASTDTSGGRSSYNEQFF	TGTGCCAGCACTGATACTAGCGGGGGCCGGAGCTCCTACAATGAGCAGTTCTTC
TRBV12-3/TRBV12-4	TRBJ2-7	.	.	CASSSDRGGQYF	TGTGCCAGCAGCTCCGACAGAGGTGGGCAGTACTTC
TRBV12-3/TRBV12-4	TRBJ2-1	few	.	CASGSSSYNEQFF	TGTGCCAGCGGTAGCAGTTCCTACAATGAGCAGTTCTTC
TRBV29-1	TRBJ1-2	.	TRBD1	CSVDRGRYGYTF	TGCAGCGTCGACAGGGGAAGATATGGCTACACCTTC
TRBV7-6	TRBJ1-5	.	.	CASSRSSGPLQPQHF	TGTGCCAGCAGCCGATCCTCTGGCCCGTTACAGCCCCAGCATTTT
TRBV9	TRBJ1-2	.	TRBD1	CASSVGEVTGPYGYTF	TGTGCCAGCAGCGTAGGGGAGGTGACAGGGCCCTATGGCTACACCTTC
TRBV11-2	TRBJ2-7	.	TRBD1	CASSPTGTGRHEQYF	TGTGCCAGCAGCCCAACCGGGACAGGGAGACACGAGCAGTACTTC
TRBV28	TRBJ2-1	.	TRBD2	CASSSQLAGGHYNEQFF	TGTGCCAGCAGTTCGCAGTTAGCGGGGGGGCATTACAATGAGCAGTTCTTC
TRBV29-1	TRBJ1-3	few	TRBD1	CSVEVLAGGSGNTIYF	TGCAGCGTTGAAGTACTGGCAGGGGGTAGTGGAAACACCATATATTTT
TRBV7-3	TRBJ2-3	.	.	CASSLSGPSTQYF	TGTGCCAGCAGCTTATCGGGTCCTAGTACGCAGTATTTT